Listed below are T cell receptor beta chains from one sample, sequenced in a study of molecular identifiers for immune sequencing clone quantification. TCRdb independently ran MiXCR on the PCR reads; one entry per CDR3 protein. The top ten clones hold roughly 0.77% of a sample with around 460,000 distinct CDR3 sequences, around 25% of them seen once. The sequencing input was naive CD8+ T cells from blood, with Jurkat cell RNA spiked in. These receptors were taken from a human donor in good health. Some libraries in this study had Jurkat cell RNA spiked in. CDR3s include the opening cysteine and the closing phenylalanine or tryptophan. The order of the fields is clone size, D gene, V gene, J gene, CDR3 length, CDR3 protein, CDR3 DNA. A D gene is named only where the DNA matches it firmly. Size is omitted from some rows. Given values are once, few, many or a class for expanded clones.

clone size: .
D gene: .
V gene: TRBV7-6
J gene: TRBJ2-7
CDR3 length: 16
CDR3 protein: CASSLGWGQFSYEQYF
CDR3 DNA: TGTGCCAGCAGCTTAGGATGGGGCCAATTCTCCTACGAGCAGTACTTC

clone size: .
D gene: TRBD2
V gene: TRBV12-3/TRBV12-4
J gene: TRBJ2-1
CDR3 length: 15
CDR3 protein: CASSSPRTSRNEQFF
CDR3 DNA: TGTGCCAGCAGTTCGCCCCGGACTAGCAGGAATGAGCAGTTCTTC

clone size: many
D gene: .
V gene: TRBV7-9
J gene: TRBJ2-3
CDR3 length: 15
CDR3 protein: CASSSLDRNTDTQYF
CDR3 DNA: TGTGCCAGCAGCTCCCTGGACAGAAACACAGATACGCAGTATTTT

clone size: .
D gene: .
V gene: TRBV5-1
J gene: TRBJ2-2
CDR3 length: 12
CDR3 protein: CASTGSSGELVF
CDR3 DNA: TGCGCCTCGACAGGGAGCAGCGGGGAGCTGGTTTTT

clone size: few
D gene: .
V gene: TRBV7-9
J gene: TRBJ2-4
CDR3 length: 16
CDR3 protein: CASSPRPQLAKNIQYF
CDR3 DNA: TGTGCCAGCAGCCCCCGACCTCAATTGGCCAAAAACATTCAGTACTTC

clone size: .
D gene: .
V gene: TRBV7-2
J gene: TRBJ2-7
CDR3 length: 13
CDR3 protein: CASSLYRNYEQYF
CDR3 DNA: TGTGCCAGCAGCTTATACAGGAACTACGAGCAGTACTTC

clone size: few
D gene: .
V gene: TRBV12-3/TRBV12-4
J gene: TRBJ1-2
CDR3 length: 16
CDR3 protein: CASSHLSSGRSYGYTF
CDR3 DNA: TGTGCCAGCAGCCATTTAAGCTCTGGCAGATCATATGGCTACACCTTC

clone size: .
D gene: .
V gene: TRBV4-1
J gene: TRBJ1-2
CDR3 length: 16
CDR3 protein: CASSHKDGEGSYGYTF
CDR3 DNA: TGCGCCAGCAGCCACAAAGACGGAGAGGGTAGCTATGGCTACACCTTC

clone size: .
D gene: .
V gene: TRBV14
J gene: TRBJ2-1
CDR3 length: 14
CDR3 protein: CASTTTGSLNEQFF
CDR3 DNA: TGTGCCAGCACCACAACAGGGTCCCTCAATGAGCAGTTCTTC

clone size: many
D gene: TRBD1
V gene: TRBV28
J gene: TRBJ2-3
CDR3 length: 14
CDR3 protein: CASRATGGADTQYF
CDR3 DNA: TGTGCCAGCAGGGCGACAGGGGGCGCGGATACGCAGTATTTT

clone size: .
D gene: .
V gene: TRBV20-1
J gene: TRBJ2-3
CDR3 length: 13
CDR3 protein: CSARDNAIDTQYF
CDR3 DNA: TGCAGTGCTAGGGACAACGCGATAGATACGCAGTATTTT

clone size: many
D gene: TRBD2
V gene: TRBV9
J gene: TRBJ2-6
CDR3 length: 20
CDR3 protein: CASSVGPAGGVSGGANVLTF
CDR3 DNA: TGTGCCAGCAGCGTAGGCCCTGCTGGGGGGGTATCTGGTGGGGCCAACGTCCTGACTTTC

clone size: few
D gene: TRBD1
V gene: TRBV7-6
J gene: TRBJ2-3
CDR3 length: 17
CDR3 protein: CASSLVDATGGTDTQYF
CDR3 DNA: TGTGCCAGCAGCTTAGTCGACGCGACAGGGGGCACAGATACGCAGTATTTT

clone size: many
D gene: .
V gene: TRBV7-9
J gene: TRBJ1-1
CDR3 length: 13
CDR3 protein: CASSDGMNTEAFF
CDR3 DNA: TGTGCCAGCAGCGATGGAATGAACACTGAAGCTTTCTTT

clone size: many
D gene: .
V gene: TRBV5-4
J gene: TRBJ2-2
CDR3 length: 14
CDR3 protein: CASSFAGDTGELFF
CDR3 DNA: TGTGCCAGCAGCTTCGCAGGGGACACCGGGGAGCTGTTTTTT

clone size: many
D gene: .
V gene: TRBV4-1
J gene: TRBJ2-7
CDR3 length: 16
CDR3 protein: CASSPSPVELWYEQYF
CDR3 DNA: TGCGCCAGCAGCCCCTCCCCTGTAGAGTTGTGGTACGAGCAGTACTTC

clone size: few
D gene: .
V gene: TRBV5-6
J gene: TRBJ1-1
CDR3 length: 13
CDR3 protein: CASSLGQGNRAFF
CDR3 DNA: TGTGCCAGCAGCTTGGGGCAGGGAAATAGAGCTTTCTTT

clone size: few
D gene: TRBD2
V gene: TRBV6-2/TRBV6-3
J gene: TRBJ2-4
CDR3 length: 17
CDR3 protein: CASSPWTSGSSKNIQYF
CDR3 DNA: TGTGCCAGCAGTCCTTGGACTAGCGGTAGTTCCAAAAACATTCAGTACTTC

clone size: few
D gene: .
V gene: TRBV28
J gene: TRBJ2-1
CDR3 length: 14
CDR3 protein: CASSSAGIYNEQFF
CDR3 DNA: TGTGCCAGCAGTTCAGCGGGTATCTACAATGAGCAGTTCTTC

clone size: few
D gene: TRBD1
V gene: TRBV7-9
J gene: TRBJ1-5
CDR3 length: 15
CDR3 protein: CASSDRDRPDQPQHF
CDR3 DNA: TGTGCCAGCAGCGACCGGGACAGACCCGATCAGCCCCAGCATTTT

clone size: few
D gene: TRBD2
V gene: TRBV7-9
J gene: TRBJ2-1
CDR3 length: 15
CDR3 protein: CASLQRGGILNEQFF
CDR3 DNA: TGTGCCAGCCTGCAGCGGGGGGGCATCTTAAATGAGCAGTTCTTC

clone size: few
D gene: .
V gene: TRBV12-3/TRBV12-4
J gene: TRBJ1-5
CDR3 length: 13
CDR3 protein: CASSHQYNQPQHF
CDR3 DNA: TGTGCCAGCAGTCATCAGTACAATCAGCCCCAGCATTTT

clone size: .
D gene: .
V gene: TRBV6-5
J gene: TRBJ2-7
CDR3 length: 12
CDR3 protein: CASSSDSHEQYF
CDR3 DNA: TGTGCCAGCAGTAGTGACAGCCACGAGCAGTACTTC

clone size: few
D gene: .
V gene: TRBV2
J gene: TRBJ2-6
CDR3 length: 14
CDR3 protein: CASRGETGANVLTF
CDR3 DNA: TGTGCCAGCAGGGGGGAAACTGGGGCCAACGTCCTGACTTTC

clone size: few
D gene: .
V gene: TRBV5-1
J gene: TRBJ1-1
CDR3 length: 12
CDR3 protein: CASRAVNTEAFF
CDR3 DNA: TGCGCCAGCAGGGCAGTGAACACTGAAGCTTTCTTT

clone size: many
D gene: .
V gene: TRBV12-3/TRBV12-4
J gene: TRBJ2-3
CDR3 length: 13
CDR3 protein: CASSFRDPDTQYF
CDR3 DNA: TGTGCCAGCAGTTTTAGGGATCCAGATACGCAGTATTTT

clone size: few
D gene: TRBD2
V gene: TRBV19
J gene: TRBJ2-3
CDR3 length: 14
CDR3 protein: CASSMWGGADTQYF
CDR3 DNA: TGTGCCAGTAGTATGTGGGGAGGGGCCGATACGCAGTATTTT

clone size: .
D gene: .
V gene: TRBV19
J gene: TRBJ2-3
CDR3 length: 15
CDR3 protein: CASSIWFGATDTQYF
CDR3 DNA: TGTGCCAGTAGTATCTGGTTCGGGGCCACAGATACGCAGTATTTT

clone size: many
D gene: .
V gene: TRBV30
J gene: TRBJ2-7
CDR3 length: 14
CDR3 protein: CAWRAGVRTYEQYF
CDR3 DNA: TGTGCCTGGAGGGCAGGTGTGAGGACCTACGAGCAGTACTTC

clone size: .
D gene: .
V gene: TRBV27
J gene: TRBJ1-4
CDR3 length: 15
CDR3 protein: CASSSYSGELEKLFF
CDR3 DNA: TGTGCCAGCAGTAGCTATTCAGGGGAACTTGAAAAACTGTTTTTT

clone size: .
D gene: TRBD1
V gene: TRBV28
J gene: TRBJ1-3
CDR3 length: 17
CDR3 protein: CASRERGQVFSGNTIYF
CDR3 DNA: TGTGCCAGCCGCGAACGTGGACAGGTTTTCTCTGGAAACACCATATATTTT

clone size: few
D gene: .
V gene: TRBV19
J gene: TRBJ1-1
CDR3 length: 15
CDR3 protein: CASSIFGRSDAEAFF
CDR3 DNA: TGTGCCAGTAGTATATTCGGACGCTCGGACGCTGAAGCTTTCTTT

clone size: .
D gene: TRBD1
V gene: TRBV5-1
J gene: TRBJ1-3
CDR3 length: 16
CDR3 protein: CASSPGTGVAGNTIYF
CDR3 DNA: TGCGCCAGCAGCCCCGGGACAGGAGTGGCCGGAAACACCATATATTTT